The clone carrying this T cell receptor (beta chain) occurred many times. Its specificity is unknown. The data were taken from a study of T cells in Graves' hyperthyroidism and ophthalmopathy. Stable disease denoted Graves' hyperthyroidism without ophthalmopathy progression within 18 months. Pregnant or lactating patients were excluded, as were those with uncontrolled infection or other autoimmune disease. V lost 5 bases and J lost 10, with 11 bases in between. Germline V CDR1 and CDR2: MDHEN, SYDVKM. This CDR3 region has 11 residues. General observations from the study: Ophthalmopathy onset followed model prediction by a median approximately seven months. Blood held most thyroid clonotypes expanded above 0.001 frequency.

TCR beta CDR3 region amplification was performed from RNA transcripts. Researchers ran a first-round RT-PCR on the TCR CDR3 using the HTBI primer set. TCRdb reprocessed the multiplex PCR reads with MiXCR, giving one entry per CDR3 protein. The sample holds about 360,000 distinct CDR3 sequences, approximately 13% seen once. Sequencing input: blood. The chain uses TRBV28 and TRBJ1-2, with a possible D match to TRBD1 (6 bases). This TCR came from a woman aged 18 to 35 with Graves' hyperthyroidism. The CDR3 sequence is CASSLRGYYTF. The CDR3 DNA reads as TGTGCCAGCAGTCTCAGGGGCTACTACACCTTC.